Listed below are T cell receptor beta chains from one sample, sequenced in a study of cytomegalovirus exposure and HLA in healthy donors. Assay: immunoSEQ multiplex PCR; the TCRdb copy retains only in-frame clones and omits some. The table includes approximately 180,000 clones, over 70% detected once. Material for sequencing was PBMCs. All receptors come from a woman under 40 in good health and CMV-seropositive. Both conserved end residues are part of each CDR3. A D gene is named only where the DNA matches it firmly. Some rows mark clone size as missing; the rest say once, few, many or name a class of expanded clone.

j_call: TRBJ2-7
clone_size: -
v_call: TRBV9
d_call: TRBD1
cdr3_nt: TGTGCCAGCAGCGTGGCCGGGACAGGGACCTACGAGCAGTACTTC
cdr3_aa: CASSVAGTGTYEQYF

j_call: TRBJ2-1
clone_size: few
v_call: TRBV29-1
d_call: -
cdr3_nt: TGCAGCGTTGAAGATTGGGTGGAGGCGAGCTCCTACAATGAGCAGTTCTTC
cdr3_aa: CSVEDWVEASSYNEQFF

j_call: TRBJ1-1
clone_size: -
v_call: TRBV6-5
d_call: -
cdr3_nt: TGTGCCAGCGCGCAGGGCACTGAAGCTTTCTTT
cdr3_aa: CASAQGTEAFF

j_call: TRBJ1-1
clone_size: few
v_call: TRBV28
d_call: TRBD1
cdr3_nt: TGTGCCAGCAGTTTACCGGACAGGAAAAACACTGAAGCTTTCTTT
cdr3_aa: CASSLPDRKNTEAFF

j_call: TRBJ2-2
clone_size: -
v_call: TRBV7-3
d_call: TRBD1
cdr3_nt: TGTGCCAGCAGCTTAACTACGGGACAGGGGCTGTTTTTT
cdr3_aa: CASSLTTGQGLFF

j_call: TRBJ2-5
clone_size: -
v_call: TRBV9
d_call: -
cdr3_nt: TGTGCCAGCAGCGTAGGGATAGTAGACAAAAGGGAGACCCAGTACTTC
cdr3_aa: CASSVGIVDKRETQYF

j_call: TRBJ2-2
clone_size: -
v_call: TRBV2
d_call: TRBD2
cdr3_nt: TGTGCCAGCACCAAAGAAGCGGGGATCGGGGAGCTGTTTTTT
cdr3_aa: CASTKEAGIGELFF

j_call: TRBJ1-4
clone_size: few
v_call: TRBV28
d_call: -
cdr3_nt: TGTGCCAGCAGAAGCCAGGGTGGTACTAATGAAAAACTGTTTTTT
cdr3_aa: CASRSQGGTNEKLFF

j_call: TRBJ2-7
clone_size: once
v_call: TRBV25-1
d_call: -
cdr3_nt: TGTGCCAGCAGTGAGACAGGCTACGAGCAGTACTTC
cdr3_aa: CASSETGYEQYF

j_call: TRBJ2-7
clone_size: few
v_call: TRBV10-1
d_call: TRBD2
cdr3_nt: TGCGCCAGCAGTGAGTCCGGTCTAGCGGACTCCTACGAGCAGTACTTC
cdr3_aa: CASSESGLADSYEQYF

j_call: TRBJ2-7
clone_size: -
v_call: TRBV7-2
d_call: -
cdr3_nt: TGTGCCAGCAGTTCTCTCGGGGGTTCGTTGTACGAGCAGTACTTC
cdr3_aa: CASSSLGGSLYEQYF

j_call: TRBJ1-1
clone_size: -
v_call: TRBV6-1
d_call: TRBD1
cdr3_nt: TGTGCCAGCAGCAAGGCGGGGGAGGGACAGGGGGCTTTCTTT
cdr3_aa: CASSKAGEGQGAFF

j_call: TRBJ1-1
clone_size: -
v_call: TRBV7-2
d_call: -
cdr3_nt: TGTGCCAGCAGCGTCCACAACCCCATGAACACTGAAGCTTTCTTT
cdr3_aa: CASSVHNPMNTEAFF

j_call: TRBJ1-1
clone_size: -
v_call: TRBV6-6
d_call: -
cdr3_nt: TGTGCCAGCACCCAACGTGGCAGGGCGTCTCCTGAAGCTTTCTTT
cdr3_aa: CASTQRGRASPEAFF

j_call: TRBJ2-5
clone_size: -
v_call: TRBV6-5
d_call: -
cdr3_nt: TGTGCCAGCACTCGAGCATTGGGGGGGGCGGAGACCCAGTACTTC
cdr3_aa: CASTRALGGAETQYF

j_call: TRBJ2-7
clone_size: -
v_call: TRBV27
d_call: -
cdr3_nt: TGTGCCAGCAGTTTAAAGCCGGCCGGGACATACGAGCAGTACTTC
cdr3_aa: CASSLKPAGTYEQYF

j_call: TRBJ2-7
clone_size: few
v_call: TRBV9
d_call: -
cdr3_nt: TGTGCCAGCAGCGTAGGAAGAGGGCGCCTCTCTGACGAGCAGTACTTC
cdr3_aa: CASSVGRGRLSDEQYF

j_call: TRBJ2-7
clone_size: -
v_call: TRBV6-5
d_call: -
cdr3_nt: TGTGCCAGCAGTTACTCTTCAGGGAACCTCGACGGGCAGTACTTC
cdr3_aa: CASSYSSGNLDGQYF

j_call: TRBJ2-7
clone_size: -
v_call: TRBV7-8
d_call: -
cdr3_nt: TGTGCCAGCAGCTTAGACGGCGGGAACTACGAGCAGTACTTC
cdr3_aa: CASSLDGGNYEQYF

j_call: TRBJ1-1
clone_size: once
v_call: TRBV7-9
d_call: -
cdr3_nt: TGTGCCAGCAGCTTAGTACGGGGGATGAACACTGAAGCTTTCTTT
cdr3_aa: CASSLVRGMNTEAFF

j_call: TRBJ2-7
clone_size: -
v_call: TRBV12-5
d_call: -
cdr3_nt: TGTGCTAGTGGTTTGCTGGCTAACCCTAGCGAGCAGTACTTC
cdr3_aa: CASGLLANPSEQYF

j_call: TRBJ2-7
clone_size: -
v_call: TRBV5-1
d_call: TRBD2
cdr3_nt: TGCGCCAGCAGCTTTACCCCGACTAGCGGGGTCTACGAGCAGTACTTC
cdr3_aa: CASSFTPTSGVYEQYF

j_call: TRBJ2-1
clone_size: -
v_call: TRBV27
d_call: TRBD1
cdr3_nt: TGTGCCAGCAGTTTATCGAAGGGGGCGCGGGATGAGCAGTTCTTC
cdr3_aa: CASSLSKGARDEQFF

j_call: TRBJ2-1
clone_size: -
v_call: TRBV7-9
d_call: -
cdr3_nt: TGTGCCAGCCTCGAACAGGGTTCCTTCTACAATGAGCAGTTCTTC
cdr3_aa: CASLEQGSFYNEQFF

j_call: TRBJ2-7
clone_size: -
v_call: TRBV19
d_call: -
cdr3_nt: TGTGCCAGTACCGCGGAGGGAACCTACGAGCAGTACTTC
cdr3_aa: CASTAEGTYEQYF

j_call: TRBJ1-2
clone_size: -
v_call: TRBV15
d_call: TRBD1
cdr3_nt: TGTGCCACCAGCAGGGGACAGGGTGAGGGCTACACCTTC
cdr3_aa: CATSRGQGEGYTF

j_call: TRBJ2-1
clone_size: -
v_call: TRBV4-3
d_call: TRBD2
cdr3_nt: TGCGCCAGCAGCCCGGGCCTAGCGGGGTACAATGAGCAGTTCTTC
cdr3_aa: CASSPGLAGYNEQFF